This is a list of T cell receptor beta chains from one sample in a study of shared clonotypes between healthy human individuals. Generated by immunoSEQ multiplex PCR, the TCRdb table keeps only in-frame clones and is missing some. The data hold around 500,000 clones, with around 79% observed a single time. The sequenced sample consisted of PBMCs. The receptor source for this set is a woman aged 40 to 50 in good health. Some clones in this sample may be carry-over from other donors' samples. Each CDR3 is given with its conserved first and last residue. Each record gives: V gene, clone size, D gene, J gene, CDR3 protein, CDR3 DNA. D genes are given only for firm matches. Not every row has a clone size; where given, it reads once, few, many or a size class.

TRBV5-4	-	TRBD1	TRBJ1-3	CASSVGQQTSSGNTIYF	TGTGCCAGCAGCGTGGGACAGCAAACGAGCTCTGGAAACACCATATATTTT
TRBV9	few	TRBD1	TRBJ2-7	CASSARDREGEQYF	TGTGCCAGCAGCGCCCGGGACAGGGAAGGCGAGCAGTACTTC
TRBV28	few	-	TRBJ1-5	CASISSNQPQHF	TGTGCCAGCATATCCAGCAATCAGCCCCAGCATTTT
TRBV28	-	-	TRBJ2-7	CASSQPQISYEQYF	TGTGCCAGCAGCCAGCCACAGATCTCCTACGAGCAGTACTTC
TRBV7-8	-	-	TRBJ2-1	CASSFTTGFSYNEQFF	TGTGCCAGCAGCTTTACCACAGGGTTTTCCTACAATGAGCAGTTCTTC
TRBV19	-	TRBD1	TRBJ1-1	CASTNRGLHTEAFF	TGTGCCAGTACCAACAGGGGGCTCCACACTGAAGCTTTCTTT
TRBV2	-	-	TRBJ2-5	CASSEQEETQYF	TGTGCCAGCAGTGAACAGGAAGAGACCCAGTACTTC
TRBV7-8	-	-	TRBJ2-7	CASSSGTNPHEQYF	TGTGCCAGCAGCTCAGGCACGAATCCCCACGAGCAGTACTTC
TRBV10-3	-	TRBD2	TRBJ2-7	CAIRPGTTSYEQYF	TGTGCCATCAGGCCCGGGACTACCTCCTACGAGCAGTACTTC
TRBV10-1	-	TRBD2	TRBJ2-1	CASSESSGGFGEQFF	TGCGCCAGCAGTGAGTCTAGCGGGGGATTTGGTGAGCAGTTCTTC
TRBV19	once	-	TRBJ1-5	CASSYRVRGNQPQHF	TGTGCCAGTAGTTACAGGGTCCGGGGCAATCAGCCCCAGCATTTT
TRBV27	-	TRBD2	TRBJ2-7	CASRAGTSGRSYEQYF	TGTGCCAGCAGGGCCGGGACTAGCGGGAGATCCTACGAGCAGTACTTC
TRBV30	-	-	TRBJ2-3	CAWSVGRSTDTQYF	TGTGCCTGGAGTGTGGGCCGCTCCACAGATACGCAGTATTTT
TRBV18	-	-	TRBJ2-7	CASSAVGGTEQYF	TGTGCCAGCTCAGCAGTTGGGGGGACCGAGCAGTACTTC
TRBV10-3	once	-	TRBJ1-4	CATTEQGREKLFF	TGTGCCACCACCGAACAGGGCCGTGAAAAACTGTTTTTT
TRBV19	-	-	TRBJ2-7	CASSIDPGAGTYEQYF	TGTGCCAGTAGTATAGATCCGGGGGCGGGGACCTACGAGCAGTACTTC
TRBV29-1	-	-	TRBJ2-7	CSAEDSYEQYF	TGCAGCGCGGAAGACAGCTACGAGCAGTACTTC
TRBV7-9	-	-	TRBJ1-2	CASSLVRGNGYTF	TGTGCCAGCAGCTTAGTTAGGGGGAACGGCTACACCTTC
TRBV19	-	-	TRBJ1-1	CASSIYLNTEAFF	TGTGCCAGTAGTATATATCTGAACACTGAAGCTTTCTTT
TRBV27	-	TRBD1	TRBJ1-5	CASSLKGGAFNQPQHF	TGTGCCAGCAGTTTAAAAGGGGGCGCCTTTAATCAGCCCCAGCATTTT
TRBV7-2	-	TRBD1	TRBJ1-1	CASSLVTGVYSEAFF	TGTGCCAGCAGCTTAGTAACAGGGGTTTACTCTGAAGCTTTCTTT
TRBV19	-	TRBD1	TRBJ2-2	CASSRDRENTGELFF	TGTGCCAGTAGTAGGGACAGGGAGAACACCGGGGAGCTGTTTTTT
TRBV9	-	-	TRBJ1-1	CASSPSPKVTEAFF	TGTGCCAGCAGCCCGTCCCCAAAGGTTACTGAAGCTTTCTTT
TRBV30	-	-	TRBJ2-3	CAWSVRSFPTSTDTQYF	TGTGCCTGGAGTGTACGGTCGTTCCCGACTAGCACAGATACGCAGTATTTT
TRBV2	-	-	TRBJ1-6	CASPAVVGSPLHF	TGTGCCAGCCCCGCGGTGGTAGGGTCACCCCTCCACTTT
TRBV11-1	-	-	TRBJ1-1	CASSYETEIPEAFF	TGTGCCAGCAGCTATGAGACAGAAATCCCTGAAGCTTTCTTT
TRBV5-8	-	-	TRBJ2-1	CASSSGSTVVYNEQFF	TGTGCCAGCAGCAGCGGTAGCACAGTAGTCTACAATGAGCAGTTCTTC
TRBV11-2	-	TRBD2	TRBJ2-1	CASSPSGTASNEQFF	TGTGCCAGCAGCCCTAGCGGGACCGCAAGCAATGAGCAGTTCTTC
TRBV29-1	-	-	TRBJ2-5	CSVEGGRETQYF	TGCAGCGTTGAAGGGGGGCGGGAGACCCAGTACTTC
TRBV5-1	-	-	TRBJ2-6	CASSLAGSFGANVLTF	TGCGCCAGCAGCTTGGCCGGTAGCTTCGGGGCCAACGTCCTGACTTTC
TRBV7-2	-	TRBD1	TRBJ2-6	CASSLTGAGANVLTF	TGTGCCAGCAGCCTAACAGGGGCTGGGGCCAACGTCCTGACTTTC
TRBV9	-	-	TRBJ2-1	CASSVATLVRPGEQFF	TGTGCCAGCAGCGTAGCTACTCTAGTAAGGCCTGGTGAGCAGTTCTTC
TRBV29-1	-	-	TRBJ2-1	CSVEGSGRLPYNEQFF	TGCAGCGTTGAAGGGAGCGGGCGACTACCGTACAATGAGCAGTTCTTC
TRBV6-6	-	-	TRBJ1-2	CASSYPGRYGYTF	TGTGCCAGCAGTTACCCCGGACGTTATGGCTACACCTTC
TRBV7-9	-	TRBD1	TRBJ2-1	CASSLADRGSRNEQFF	TGTGCCAGCAGCTTAGCCGACAGGGGGTCTCGCAATGAGCAGTTCTTC
TRBV7-2	-	TRBD1	TRBJ1-3	CASSLGGQSSGNTIYF	TGTGCCAGCAGCTTAGGGGGACAGAGCTCTGGAAACACCATATATTTT
TRBV5-1	-	-	TRBJ2-7	CASSSPLGAALSYEQYF	TGCGCCAGCAGCTCCCCTCTGGGGGCAGCTCTCTCCTACGAGCAGTACTTC
TRBV15	-	TRBD1	TRBJ2-7	CATSRGQGSYEQYF	TGTGCCACCAGCAGAGGACAGGGTAGTTACGAGCAGTACTTC
TRBV7-8	-	TRBD1	TRBJ2-2	CASSFKVPSGTADTGELFF	TGTGCCAGCAGCTTTAAGGTGCCCTCCGGGACAGCAGACACCGGGGAGCTGTTTTTT
TRBV28	-	TRBD2	TRBJ2-7	CASSGPGLAGVYEQYF	TGTGCCAGCAGTGGACCGGGACTAGCGGGAGTATACGAGCAGTACTTC
TRBV5-6	-	-	TRBJ1-2	CASSLPLGGMVAGYTF	TGTGCCAGCAGCCTCCCGCTGGGGGGGATGGTCGCTGGCTACACCTTC
TRBV18	-	-	TRBJ1-1	CASSPNTGSRVVTEAFF	TGTGCCAGCTCACCAAATACAGGGTCTAGGGTCGTCACTGAAGCTTTCTTT
TRBV7-9	-	-	TRBJ2-4	CASSQGTATIQYF	TGTGCCAGCAGCCAAGGAACAGCGACCATTCAGTACTTC
TRBV5-3	-	TRBD1	TRBJ1-3	CASADRAGNTIYF	TGTGCCAGCGCCGACAGGGCTGGAAACACCATATATTTT
TRBV2	-	-	TRBJ1-5	CASSEVTVNQPQHF	TGTGCCAGCAGTGAGGTAACAGTAAATCAGCCCCAGCATTTT
TRBV7-2	-	-	TRBJ2-3	CASSLARGDTDTQYF	TGTGCCAGCAGCTTAGCGCGAGGGGACACAGATACGCAGTATTTT
TRBV11-2	once	TRBD1	TRBJ1-4	CASSLTGVGEKLFF	TGTGCCAGCAGCTTGACAGGGGTAGGGGAAAAACTGTTTTTT
TRBV4-2	-	TRBD2	TRBJ2-1	CASSQDQAGGGGNEQFF	TGTGCCAGCAGCCAAGATCAGGCGGGAGGAGGTGGGAATGAGCAGTTCTTC